This T cell receptor (beta chain) was recovered during a study of post-analysis software for immune sequencing data (dated by TCRdb to 2015 to 2017). For context, the study as a whole: Recorded disease courses included relapsing-remitting, secondary progressive and progressive-relapsing multiple sclerosis, with some patients lacking subtype annotation. The multiple sclerosis patient repertoires were compared with 11 previously published healthy control repertoires from donors aged roughly 6 to 25 years. A subset of samples was prepared in parallel using single-end sample barcoding, then pooled and co-amplified after Illumina adapter ligation.

The full study reports these points: Compared with controls, multiple sclerosis patients had significantly lower normalized Chao1 diversity, a finding suggesting substantial peripheral T-cell clonal expansion. When samples were clustered directly using the F measure, samples prepared in the same batch co-clustered strongly, which prompted a batch-effect correction. Patients showed significantly higher frequencies than controls for roughly 5 TRBV segments, among them TRBV5-6, TRBV5-1 and TRBV20-1. The control group was slightly older than the multiple sclerosis patient group.

Library preparation was by PCR. Instrument on record: Illumina HiSeq 2500. To reduce PCR and sequencing biases, unique molecular identifiers were built into the TCR beta cDNA libraries. Per 1 to 10 million input T cells, some 500,000 cDNA molecules were obtained, such that each molecule approximated one T cell. The patient libraries were prepared and sequenced with the same protocol used for the earlier healthy control dataset. Samples belonging to the same batch were prepared together, multiplexed and sequenced on a shared HiSeq lane. The original methods were these. MIGEC was used to process the raw barcoded reads, and molecular identifier groups with only a single read were discarded before consensus assembly and CDR3 extraction. VDJtools was used for post-analysis of the clonotype tables, and diversity was normalized by down-sampling every dataset to the size of the smallest sample. In repertoire overlap clustering, CDR3 amino acid sequences, but not nucleotide sequences, were matched to correct batch-related cross-sample contamination. The public reads were quality trimmed at Q25 with fastp and then assembled into clones with MiXCR by TCRdb, keeping productive beta chains. Each CDR3 protein gets just one entry, which takes the most common genes and DNA from the rows behind it. TCRdb, not the authors, supplied the V and J calls. The sample table contains a few hundred thousand distinct CDR3 sequences; only one count was recorded for approximately 38% of them. Jointly, the top ten make up 13% of the sample.

Cut back by 4 bases and 8 bases, the V and J ends lie 23 bases apart. The germline V gene specifies WSHSY as CDR1 and SAAADI as CDR2. The CDR3, from cysteine to phenylalanine, totals 16 residues. Of the read, only the CDR3 DNA is kept; its 48 bases are in frame from base 1. This clonotype was seen only a few times. Its antigen is currently not known. No base quality information exists; no much larger clone differs at one position. To demonstrate the VDJtools post-analysis software, TCR beta repertoires were profiled from the peripheral blood of roughly 12 young patients with multiple sclerosis. The multiple sclerosis patients were children and adolescents between about 6 and 15 years of age.

The clonotype was recovered from a girl aged 10 to 17 with multiple sclerosis. Specimen: blood. The rearranged segments are TRBV10-2 and TRBJ1-2; the D gene lacks a confident call. The CDR3 in this case is CASSGDISGAGPGYTF. The DNA is TGCGCCAGCAGTGGGGATATAAGCGGCGCCGGTCCGGGCTACACCTTC.